This entry concerns a single TCR beta chain. Its target is unknown. Carrying UMI labels, the TRB cDNA libraries were prepared through 5' RACE. From its re-call of the 5' RACE reads, TCRdb lists each CDR3 protein once, without DNA. The listing records 150,000 to 180,000 distinct CDR3 sequences. The data are from a study of CXCR3-negative and CXCR3-positive naive CD8 T cells. The overall study: Total TRB output reached 130 million or so reads, about 1.5 +/- 0.3 million per library.

This CDR3 spans 14 amino acids. CDR1 is DFQATT and CDR2 is SNEGSKA in the germline V gene (reference sequence). Study-level findings and limits: In CXCR3-positive naive cells, the TRB CDR3s were more hydrophobic than in CXCR3-negative naive cells. Within a donor, both naive subsets shared TRBV-TRBJ usage, unlike memory cells.

This chain links TRBV20-1 with TRBJ2-7; TCRdb's assignment of TRBD1 cannot be checked, as there is no DNA. The receptor was isolated from a human donor in good health. Some clones in this sample may be carry-over from other donors' samples. Sequencing was performed on naive CXCR3+ CD8+ T cells from blood. As for subset: CD45RO-CCR7+CD27+CD95- naive CD8+ T cells expressing CXCR3 (TNR3+). The CDR3 reads CSALDRGISYEQYF.